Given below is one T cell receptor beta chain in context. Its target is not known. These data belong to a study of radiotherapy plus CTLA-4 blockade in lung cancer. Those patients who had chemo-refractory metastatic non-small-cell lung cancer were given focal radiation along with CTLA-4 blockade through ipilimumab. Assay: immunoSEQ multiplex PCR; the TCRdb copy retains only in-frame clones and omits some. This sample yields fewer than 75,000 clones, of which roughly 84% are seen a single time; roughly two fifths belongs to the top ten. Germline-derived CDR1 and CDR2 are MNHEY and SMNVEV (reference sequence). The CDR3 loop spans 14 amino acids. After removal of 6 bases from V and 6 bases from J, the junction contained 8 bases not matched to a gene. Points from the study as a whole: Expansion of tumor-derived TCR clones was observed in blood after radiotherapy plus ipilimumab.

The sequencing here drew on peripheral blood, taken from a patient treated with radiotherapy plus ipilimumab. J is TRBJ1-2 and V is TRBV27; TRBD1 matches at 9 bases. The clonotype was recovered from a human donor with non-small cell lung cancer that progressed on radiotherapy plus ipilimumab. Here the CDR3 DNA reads TGTGCCAGCAGGGGAACAGGGGGCTTGGATGGCTACACCTTC. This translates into CASRGTGGLDGYTF.